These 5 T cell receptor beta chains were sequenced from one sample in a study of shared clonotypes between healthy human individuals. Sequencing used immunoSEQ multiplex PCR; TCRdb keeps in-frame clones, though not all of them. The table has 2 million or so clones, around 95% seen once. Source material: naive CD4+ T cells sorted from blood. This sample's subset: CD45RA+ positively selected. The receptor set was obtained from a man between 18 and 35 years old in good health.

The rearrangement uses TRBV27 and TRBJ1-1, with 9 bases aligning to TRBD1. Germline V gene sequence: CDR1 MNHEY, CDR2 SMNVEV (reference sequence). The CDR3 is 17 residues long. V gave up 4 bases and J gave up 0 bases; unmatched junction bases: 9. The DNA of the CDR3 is TGTGCCAGCAGTTCACAGGGGGCAGGCCATATGAACACTGAAGCTTTCTTT. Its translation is CASSSQGAGHMNTEAFF.

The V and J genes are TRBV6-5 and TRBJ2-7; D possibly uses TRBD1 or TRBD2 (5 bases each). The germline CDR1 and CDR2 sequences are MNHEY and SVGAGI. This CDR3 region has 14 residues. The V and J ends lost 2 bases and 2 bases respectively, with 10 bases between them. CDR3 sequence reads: CASSYQGATYEQYF. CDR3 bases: TGTGCCAGCAGTTACCAGGGAGCTACCTACGAGCAGTACTTC.

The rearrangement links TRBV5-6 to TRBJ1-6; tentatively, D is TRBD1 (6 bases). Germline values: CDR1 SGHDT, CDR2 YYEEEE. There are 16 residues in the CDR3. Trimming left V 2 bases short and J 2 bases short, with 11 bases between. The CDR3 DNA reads TGTGCCAGCAGCTTACGGACAGTAACCTATAATTCACCCCTCCACTTT. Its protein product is CASSLRTVTYNSPLHF.

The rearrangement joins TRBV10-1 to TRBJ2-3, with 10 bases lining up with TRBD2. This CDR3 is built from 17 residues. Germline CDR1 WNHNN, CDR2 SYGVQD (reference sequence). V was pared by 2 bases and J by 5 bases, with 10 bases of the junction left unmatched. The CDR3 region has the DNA TGCGCCAGCAGTGAGCGGCTAGCGGGAGTAGCGAAAGATACGCAGTATTTT. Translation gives CASSERLAGVAKDTQYF.

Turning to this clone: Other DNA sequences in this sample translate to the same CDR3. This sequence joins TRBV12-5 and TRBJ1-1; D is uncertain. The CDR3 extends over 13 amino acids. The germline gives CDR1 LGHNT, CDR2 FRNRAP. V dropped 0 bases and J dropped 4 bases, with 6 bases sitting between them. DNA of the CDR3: TGTGCTAGTGGTTTGGTAACGGGCACTGAAGCTTTCTTT. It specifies CASGLVTGTEAFF.